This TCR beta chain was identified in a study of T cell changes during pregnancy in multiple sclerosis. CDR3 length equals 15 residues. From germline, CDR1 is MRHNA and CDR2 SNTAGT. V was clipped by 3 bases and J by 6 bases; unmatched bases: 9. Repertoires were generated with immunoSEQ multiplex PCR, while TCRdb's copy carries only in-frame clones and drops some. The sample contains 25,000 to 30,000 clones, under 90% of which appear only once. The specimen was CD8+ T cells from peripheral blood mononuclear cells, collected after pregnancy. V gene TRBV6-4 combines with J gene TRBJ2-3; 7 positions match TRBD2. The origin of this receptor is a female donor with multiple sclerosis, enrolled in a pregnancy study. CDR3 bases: TGTGCCAGCAGTGATGGGCGCTCCGGGGGGGATACGCAGTATTTT. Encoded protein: CASSDGRSGGDTQYF.